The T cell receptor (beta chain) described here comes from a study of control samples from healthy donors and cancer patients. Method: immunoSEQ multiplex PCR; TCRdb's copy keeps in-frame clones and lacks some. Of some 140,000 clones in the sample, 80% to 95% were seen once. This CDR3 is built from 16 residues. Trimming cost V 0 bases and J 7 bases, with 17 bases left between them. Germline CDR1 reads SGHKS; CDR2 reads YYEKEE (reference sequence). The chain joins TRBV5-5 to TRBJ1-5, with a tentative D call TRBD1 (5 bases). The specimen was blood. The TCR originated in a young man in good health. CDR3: CASSLGVMGGGQPQHF. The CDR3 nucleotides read TGTGCCAGCAGCTTGGGTGTCATGGGCGGGGGGCAGCCCCAGCATTTT.